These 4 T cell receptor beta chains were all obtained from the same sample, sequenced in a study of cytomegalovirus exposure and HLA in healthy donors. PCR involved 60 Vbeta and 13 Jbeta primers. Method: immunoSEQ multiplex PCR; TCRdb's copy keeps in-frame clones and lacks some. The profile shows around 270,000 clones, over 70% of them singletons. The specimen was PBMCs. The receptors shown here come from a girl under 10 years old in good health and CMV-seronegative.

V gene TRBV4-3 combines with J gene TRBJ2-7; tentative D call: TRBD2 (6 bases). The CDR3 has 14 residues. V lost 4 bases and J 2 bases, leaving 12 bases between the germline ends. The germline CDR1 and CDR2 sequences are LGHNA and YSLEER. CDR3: CASSPRPSAYEQYF. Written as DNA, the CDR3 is TGCGCCAGCAGCCCTCGTCCTAGCGCCTACGAGCAGTACTTC.

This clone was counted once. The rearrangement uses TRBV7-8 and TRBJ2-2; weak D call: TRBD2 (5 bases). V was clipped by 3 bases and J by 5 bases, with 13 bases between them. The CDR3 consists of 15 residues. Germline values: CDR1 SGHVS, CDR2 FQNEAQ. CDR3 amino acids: CASSFRSGLTGELFF. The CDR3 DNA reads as TGTGCCAGCAGCTTTCGGTCGGGGTTGACCGGGGAGCTGTTTTTT. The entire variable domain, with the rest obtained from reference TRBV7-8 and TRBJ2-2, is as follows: GAGVSQSPRYKVAKRGQDVALRCDPISGHVSLFWYQQALGQGPEFLTYFQNEAQLDKSGLPSDRFFAERPEGSVSTLKIQRTQQEDSAVYLCASSFRSGLTGELFFGEGSRLTVL.

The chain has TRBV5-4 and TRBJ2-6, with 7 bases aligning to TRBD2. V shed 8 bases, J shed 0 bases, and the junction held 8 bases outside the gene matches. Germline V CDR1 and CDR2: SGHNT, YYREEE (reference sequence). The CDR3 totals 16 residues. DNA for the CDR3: TGTGCCAGTCATCCGACTAGCACCTCTGGGGCCAACGTCCTGACTTTC. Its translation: CASHPTSTSGANVLTF.

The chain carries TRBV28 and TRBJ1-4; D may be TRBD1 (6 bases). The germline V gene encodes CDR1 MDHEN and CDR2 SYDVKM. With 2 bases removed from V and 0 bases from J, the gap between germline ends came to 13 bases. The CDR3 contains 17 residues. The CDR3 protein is CASSLNPEGATNEKLFF. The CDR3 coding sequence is TGTGCCAGCAGTTTAAATCCCGAGGGGGCAACTAATGAAAAACTGTTTTTT.